These T cell receptor beta chains were read from a single sample in a study of blood T cell repertoires in COVID-19. The table came from immunoSEQ multiplex PCR; TCRdb's copy has only in-frame clones and leaves some out. Seen here are around 400,000 clones, about 87% observed once, and the top ten hold approximately 2.4%. Sequencing was done on a sample of peripheral blood. The receptors originated from a woman in her fifties or sixties with COVID-19, enrolled during active disease. Both conserved end residues are part of each CDR3. The D gene is left open where the match is weak. Size tells how often a clone was seen (once, few, many) or the class of an expanded clone, and some rows leave it out.

J: TRBJ1-1; size: NA; V: TRBV7-8; D: NA; length: 16; CDR3: CASSLIAGTVNTEAFF; DNA: TGTGCCAGCAGCTTAATAGCAGGGACTGTTAACACTGAAGCTTTCTTT
J: TRBJ2-2; size: few; V: TRBV18; D: NA; length: 15; CDR3: CASSPPAGNTGELFF; DNA: TGTGCCAGCTCACCACCGGCAGGGAACACCGGGGAGCTGTTTTTT
J: TRBJ2-7; size: NA; V: TRBV10-1; D: TRBD1; length: 15; CDR3: CASSLGQGVIYEQYF; DNA: TGCGCCAGCAGCCTGGGACAGGGGGTTATCTACGAGCAGTACTTC
J: TRBJ2-2; size: NA; V: TRBV28; D: NA; length: 18; CDR3: CASSLSSPGTARAGELFF; DNA: TGTGCCAGCAGTTTATCATCCCCAGGTACCGCCCGAGCCGGGGAGCTGTTTTTT
J: TRBJ1-2; size: NA; V: TRBV6-5; D: NA; length: 14; CDR3: CASSYSGGSYGYTF; DNA: TGTGCCAGCAGTTACTCAGGAGGGAGCTATGGCTACACCTTC
J: TRBJ2-2; size: NA; V: TRBV12-3/TRBV12-4; D: NA; length: 13; CDR3: CASTLSPPGELFF; DNA: TGTGCCAGCACCCTAAGCCCTCCCGGGGAGCTGTTTTTT
J: TRBJ1-2; size: once; V: TRBV7-8; D: NA; length: 16; CDR3: CASSFRFRESNYGYTF; DNA: TGTGCCAGCAGCTTCCGATTTAGGGAGTCCAACTATGGCTACACCTTC
J: TRBJ1-1; size: NA; V: TRBV7-9; D: NA; length: 13; CDR3: CASSLAGSAEAFF; DNA: TGTGCCAGCAGCTTAGCGGGGAGCGCTGAAGCTTTCTTT
J: TRBJ2-1; size: NA; V: TRBV9; D: NA; length: 15; CDR3: CASSVGSLARNEQFF; DNA: TGTGCCAGCAGCGTAGGGTCCCTAGCGCGCAATGAGCAGTTCTTC
J: TRBJ2-6; size: NA; V: TRBV29-1; D: TRBD2; length: 19; CDR3: CSVESSSGGAVSGANVLTF; DNA: TGCAGCGTTGAATCGTCCAGCGGGGGGGCCGTCTCTGGGGCCAACGTCCTGACTTTC
J: TRBJ2-5; size: NA; V: TRBV6-5; D: TRBD1; length: 13; CDR3: CGGAGGQQETQYF; DNA: TGTGGGGGGGCAGGGGGCCAGCAAGAGACCCAGTACTTC
J: TRBJ1-1; size: NA; V: TRBV7-8; D: TRBD1; length: 13; CDR3: CASSSRLRDRGVF; DNA: TGTGCCAGCAGCTCCCGACTCCGGGACAGGGGGGTCTTT
J: TRBJ1-3; size: once; V: TRBV5-1; D: TRBD1; length: 14; CDR3: CASSLEGQGHTIYF; DNA: TGCGCCAGCAGCTTGGAGGGACAGGGCCACACCATATATTTT
J: TRBJ1-1; size: few; V: TRBV7-9; D: NA; length: 14; CDR3: CASNPFGGDPEAFF; DNA: TGTGCCAGCAACCCTTTTGGGGGGGACCCTGAAGCTTTCTTT
J: TRBJ2-1; size: NA; V: TRBV7-9; D: NA; length: 16; CDR3: CASSLFGRGDYNEQFF; DNA: TGTGCCAGCAGCTTATTCGGGCGGGGTGACTACAATGAGCAGTTCTTC
J: TRBJ1-1; size: few; V: TRBV2; D: NA; length: 14; CDR3: CASSETQVNTEAFF; DNA: TGTGCCAGCAGTGAGACACAGGTGAACACTGAAGCTTTCTTT
J: TRBJ2-2; size: NA; V: TRBV7-8; D: TRBD2; length: 17; CDR3: CASSLSGGGARTGELFF; DNA: TGTGCCAGCAGCTTAAGTGGCGGGGGGGCCCGCACCGGGGAGCTGTTTTTT
J: TRBJ2-5; size: once; V: TRBV5-1; D: TRBD2; length: 16; CDR3: CASSLRLAGGQETQYF; DNA: TGCGCCAGCAGCCTCCGACTAGCGGGGGGTCAAGAGACCCAGTACTTC
J: TRBJ2-5; size: NA; V: TRBV7-3; D: TRBD2; length: 14; CDR3: CASSLGRGLETQYF; DNA: TGTGCCAGCAGCCTCGGGCGGGGGTTAGAGACCCAGTACTTC
J: TRBJ2-2; size: few; V: TRBV9; D: TRBD1; length: 16; CDR3: CASSVVGQGFTGELFF; DNA: TGTGCCAGCAGCGTAGTGGGACAGGGCTTCACCGGGGAGCTGTTTTTT
J: TRBJ2-5; size: NA; V: TRBV5-1; D: TRBD1; length: 17; CDR3: CASSLGRAGTAQETQYF; DNA: TGCGCCAGCAGCTTGGGACGCGCCGGGACAGCTCAAGAGACCCAGTACTTC
J: TRBJ2-5; size: NA; V: TRBV7-3; D: NA; length: 15; CDR3: CASSFGLSGQETQYF; DNA: TGTGCCAGCAGCTTCGGACTATCTGGGCAAGAGACCCAGTACTTC
J: TRBJ1-1; size: NA; V: TRBV19; D: NA; length: 13; CDR3: CASSPRRDTEAFF; DNA: TGTGCCAGTAGTCCCCGGAGGGACACTGAAGCTTTCTTT
J: TRBJ2-7; size: NA; V: TRBV30; D: TRBD1; length: 17; CDR3: CAWSVGFVTGRAYEQYF; DNA: TGTGCCTGGAGTGTAGGTTTTGTGACAGGGCGGGCCTACGAGCAGTACTTC
J: TRBJ2-1; size: NA; V: TRBV28; D: TRBD2; length: 13; CDR3: CASSPGGYASSFF; DNA: TGTGCCAGCAGTCCGGGGGGGTATGCGAGCTCGTTCTTC
J: TRBJ2-3; size: NA; V: TRBV5-1; D: TRBD2; length: 19; CDR3: CASSYGTSGGPLTSDTQYF; DNA: TGCGCCAGCAGCTATGGAACTAGCGGGGGGCCCCTTACGTCAGATACGCAGTATTTT
J: TRBJ1-6; size: NA; V: TRBV3-1/TRBV3-2; D: NA; length: 14; CDR3: CASSQRGADSPLHF; DNA: TGTGCCAGCAGCCAACGGGGAGCAGATTCACCCCTCCACTTT
J: TRBJ2-7; size: NA; V: TRBV28; D: TRBD1; length: 13; CDR3: CASSQGQEVLKGF; DNA: TGTGCCAGCTCACAGGGACAGGAAGTTCTTAAGGGCTTC
J: TRBJ1-3; size: NA; V: TRBV9; D: NA; length: 13; CDR3: CASRQVGGNTIYF; DNA: TGTGCCAGCCGACAGGTCGGCGGAAACACCATATATTTT
J: TRBJ2-5; size: NA; V: TRBV7-2; D: TRBD1; length: 15; CDR3: CASSLGQGAWETQYF; DNA: TGTGCCAGCAGCTTGGGACAGGGGGCCTGGGAGACCCAGTACTTC
J: TRBJ2-2; size: NA; V: TRBV7-9; D: NA; length: 15; CDR3: CASSLGDKPTGELFF; DNA: TGTGCCAGCAGCTTAGGAGACAAGCCCACCGGGGAGCTGTTTTTT
J: TRBJ1-3; size: NA; V: TRBV4-1; D: NA; length: 18; CDR3: CASSQGLPGHRAGNTIYF; DNA: TGCGCCAGCAGCCAGGGCCTCCCGGGACACCGTGCCGGAAACACCATATATTTT
J: TRBJ2-7; size: NA; V: TRBV7-2; D: TRBD2; length: 16; CDR3: CASSLGTSGVSYEQYF; DNA: TGTGCCAGCAGCTTAGGGACTAGCGGCGTATCCTACGAGCAGTACTTC
J: TRBJ1-2; size: NA; V: TRBV28; D: TRBD1; length: 14; CDR3: CASSTGQTYYGYTF; DNA: TGTGCCAGCAGTACGGGACAGACCTACTATGGCTACACCTTC
J: TRBJ2-2; size: NA; V: TRBV5-4; D: NA; length: 15; CDR3: CASSPDRLNTGELFF; DNA: TGTGCCAGCAGCCCAGACAGGTTAAACACCGGGGAGCTGTTTTTT
J: TRBJ2-2; size: NA; V: TRBV4-2; D: TRBD1; length: 16; CDR3: CASSQERTGRTGELFF; DNA: TGTGCCAGCAGCCAAGAACGGACAGGTAGAACCGGGGAGCTGTTTTTT
J: TRBJ1-2; size: once; V: TRBV18; D: NA; length: 13; CDR3: CASSPGEDYGYTF; DNA: TGTGCCAGCTCACCAGGGGAGGACTATGGCTACACCTTC
J: TRBJ1-1; size: NA; V: TRBV10-3; D: TRBD1; length: 14; CDR3: CAISRTGVETEAFF; DNA: TGTGCCATCAGCCGAACAGGGGTAGAGACTGAAGCTTTCTTT
J: TRBJ2-7; size: once; V: TRBV5-1; D: TRBD1; length: 14; CDR3: CASSLGQGYHEQYF; DNA: TGCGCCAGCAGCTTGGGACAGGGCTACCACGAGCAGTACTTC
J: TRBJ2-7; size: few; V: TRBV3-1/TRBV3-2; D: TRBD1; length: 16; CDR3: CASSQRPTGAGDEQYF; DNA: TGTGCCAGCAGCCAACGACCGACAGGGGCGGGCGACGAGCAGTACTTC
J: TRBJ2-1; size: NA; V: TRBV2; D: TRBD2; length: 17; CDR3: CASSTGAGGNTYNEQFF; DNA: TGTGCCAGCAGTACTGGGGCGGGGGGGAACACCTACAATGAGCAGTTCTTC
J: TRBJ1-5; size: NA; V: TRBV7-2; D: NA; length: 12; CDR3: CASSSGGQPQHF; DNA: TGTGCCAGCAGCTCGGGGGGGCAGCCCCAGCATTTT
J: TRBJ2-5; size: NA; V: TRBV9; D: TRBD2; length: 17; CDR3: CASSAGGASGLQETQYF; DNA: TGTGCCAGCAGCGCCGGGGGGGCTAGCGGGCTACAAGAGACCCAGTACTTC
J: TRBJ2-1; size: NA; V: TRBV24-1; D: TRBD1; length: 16; CDR3: CATSDRTGGELYEQFF; DNA: TGTGCCACCAGTGACCGGACAGGGGGTGAGTTGTATGAGCAGTTCTTC
J: TRBJ1-2; size: NA; V: TRBV28; D: TRBD1; length: 14; CDR3: CASSRTGGGRGYTF; DNA: TGTGCCAGCAGTCGGACAGGGGGCGGAAGGGGCTACACCTTC